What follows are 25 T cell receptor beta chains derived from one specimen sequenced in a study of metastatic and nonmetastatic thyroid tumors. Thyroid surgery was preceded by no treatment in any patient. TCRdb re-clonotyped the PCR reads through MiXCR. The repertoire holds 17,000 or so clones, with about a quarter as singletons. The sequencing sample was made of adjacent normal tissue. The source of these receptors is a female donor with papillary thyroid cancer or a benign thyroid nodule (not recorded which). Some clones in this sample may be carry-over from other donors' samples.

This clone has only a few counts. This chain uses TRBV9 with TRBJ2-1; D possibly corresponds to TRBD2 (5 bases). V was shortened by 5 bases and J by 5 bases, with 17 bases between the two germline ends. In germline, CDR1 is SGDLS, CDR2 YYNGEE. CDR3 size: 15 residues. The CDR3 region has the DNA TGTGCCAGCAGTGAGGGCCTCCTAATTAACAATGAGCAGTTCTTC. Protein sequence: CASSEGLLINNEQFF. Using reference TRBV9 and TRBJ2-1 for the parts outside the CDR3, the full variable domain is DSGVTQTPKHLITATGQRVTLRCSPRSGDLSVYWYQQSLDQGLQFLIQYYNGEERAKGNILERFSAQQFPDLHSELNLSSLELGDSALYFCASSEGLLINNEQFFGPGTRLTVL.

CDR3 sequence (DNA): TGCAGTGCCGGGGGGGTAGCGGCTTCAGATACGCAGTATTTT. Protein: CSAGGVAASDTQYF. This chain uses TRBV20-1 with TRBJ2-3, with TRBD2 matching over 8 bases. Per the germline V gene, CDR1 is DFQATT and CDR2 is SNEGSKA (reference sequence). The CDR3 length is 14 residues. V lost 6 bases, J lost 4 bases, and 9 bases stayed unmatched.

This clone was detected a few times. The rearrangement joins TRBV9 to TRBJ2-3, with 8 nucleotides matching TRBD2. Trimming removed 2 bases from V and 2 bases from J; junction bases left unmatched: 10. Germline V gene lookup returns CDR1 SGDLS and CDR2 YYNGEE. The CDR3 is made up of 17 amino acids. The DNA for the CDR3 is TGTGCCAGCAGCGTGGGACTAGGTCCCCCCTACACAGATACGCAGTATTTT. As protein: CASSVGLGPPYTDTQYF.

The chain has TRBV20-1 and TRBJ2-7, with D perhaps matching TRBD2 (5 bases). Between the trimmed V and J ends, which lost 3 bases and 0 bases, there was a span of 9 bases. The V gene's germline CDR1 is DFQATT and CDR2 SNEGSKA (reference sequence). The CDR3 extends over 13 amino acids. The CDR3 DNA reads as TGCAGTGCTAGGTACGGGAACTCCTACGAGCAGTACTTC. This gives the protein CSARYGNSYEQYF.

The CDR3 loop is CASSLGTGGAGGTYEQYF. CDR3 in DNA: TGCGCCAGCAGCTTGGGGACAGGGGGAGCGGGAGGGACCTACGAGCAGTACTTC. The chain employs TRBV5-1 and TRBJ2-7; D tentatively reads TRBD1 or TRBD2 (10 bases each). Deletions cut 0 bases from V and 2 bases from J, with 21 bases between. Germline CDR1 and CDR2: SGHRS and YFSETQ. CDR3 length: 18 amino acids. The complete variable domain, with remaining parts taken from reference TRBV5-1 and TRBJ2-7, reads KAGVTQTPRYLIKTRGQQVTLSCSPISGHRSVSWYQQTPGQGLQFLFEYFSETQRNKGNFPGRFSGRQFSNSRSEMNVSTLELGDSALYLCASSLGTGGAGGTYEQYFGPGTRLTVT.

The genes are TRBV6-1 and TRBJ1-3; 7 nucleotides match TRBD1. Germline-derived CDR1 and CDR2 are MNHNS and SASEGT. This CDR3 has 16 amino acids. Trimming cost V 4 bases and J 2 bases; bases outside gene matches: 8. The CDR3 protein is CASSADRARAGNTIYF. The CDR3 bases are TGTGCCAGCAGTGCCGACAGGGCTAGGGCTGGAAACACCATATATTTT.

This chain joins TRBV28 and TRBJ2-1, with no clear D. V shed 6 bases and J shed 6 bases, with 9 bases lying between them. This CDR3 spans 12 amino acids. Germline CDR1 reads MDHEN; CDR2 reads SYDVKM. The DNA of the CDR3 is TGTGCCAGCAGCCTTGCCAGCAATGAGCAGTTCTTC. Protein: CASSLASNEQFF.

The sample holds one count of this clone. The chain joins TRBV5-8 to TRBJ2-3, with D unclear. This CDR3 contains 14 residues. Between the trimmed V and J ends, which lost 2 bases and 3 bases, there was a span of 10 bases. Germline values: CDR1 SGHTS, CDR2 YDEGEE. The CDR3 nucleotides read TGTGCCAGCAGCTTTTATGGTGGGACAGATACGCAGTATTTT. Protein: CASSFYGGTDTQYF.

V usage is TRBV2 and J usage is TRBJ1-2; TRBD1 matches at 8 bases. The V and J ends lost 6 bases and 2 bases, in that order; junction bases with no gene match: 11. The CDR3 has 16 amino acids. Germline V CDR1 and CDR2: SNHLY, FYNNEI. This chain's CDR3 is CASRAPGQAINYGYTF. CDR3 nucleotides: TGTGCCAGCAGGGCACCGGGACAGGCGATAAACTATGGCTACACCTTC.

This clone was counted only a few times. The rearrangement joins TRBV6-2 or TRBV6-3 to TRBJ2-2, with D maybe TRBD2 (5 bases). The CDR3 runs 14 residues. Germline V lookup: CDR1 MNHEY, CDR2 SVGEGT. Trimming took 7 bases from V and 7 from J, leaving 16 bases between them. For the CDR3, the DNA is TGTGCCAGCACCCCGACAATCGGGATCGGGGAGCTGTTTTTT. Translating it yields CASTPTIGIGELFF.

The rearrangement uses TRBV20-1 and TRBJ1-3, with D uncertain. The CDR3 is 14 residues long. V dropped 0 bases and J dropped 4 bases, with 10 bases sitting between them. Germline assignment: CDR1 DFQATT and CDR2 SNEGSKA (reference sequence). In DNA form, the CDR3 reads TGCAGTGCTAGAGAATTGGGCGGAGGAAACACCATATATTTT. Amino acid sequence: CSARELGGGNTIYF.

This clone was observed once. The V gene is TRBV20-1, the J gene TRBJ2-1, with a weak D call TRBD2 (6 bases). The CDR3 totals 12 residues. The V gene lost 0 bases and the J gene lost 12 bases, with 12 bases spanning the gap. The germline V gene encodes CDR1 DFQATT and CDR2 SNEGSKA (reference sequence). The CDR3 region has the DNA TGCAGTGCTAGAGATCCGGGGGTTCGGCAGTTCTTC. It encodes CSARDPGVRQFF.

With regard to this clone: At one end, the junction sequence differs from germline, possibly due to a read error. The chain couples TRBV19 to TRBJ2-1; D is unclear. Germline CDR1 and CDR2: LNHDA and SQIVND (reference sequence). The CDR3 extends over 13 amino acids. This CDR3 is CASSIGPYDEQFF. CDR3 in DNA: TGTGCCAGTAGTATTGGACCCTACGATGAGCAGTTCTTC.

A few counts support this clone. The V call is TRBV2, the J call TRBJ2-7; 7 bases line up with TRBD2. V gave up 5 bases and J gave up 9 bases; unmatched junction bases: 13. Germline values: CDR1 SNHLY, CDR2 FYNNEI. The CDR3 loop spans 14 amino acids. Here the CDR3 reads CASSPGGTTKVQYF. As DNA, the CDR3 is TGTGCCAGCAGTCCCGGGGGGACCACCAAGGTGCAGTACTTC.

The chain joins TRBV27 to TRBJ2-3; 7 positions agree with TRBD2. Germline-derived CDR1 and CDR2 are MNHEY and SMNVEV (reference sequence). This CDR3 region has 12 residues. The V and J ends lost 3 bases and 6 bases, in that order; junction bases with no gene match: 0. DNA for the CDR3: TGTGCCAGCAGTTTGCGGGGGGATACGCAGTATTTT. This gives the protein CASSLRGDTQYF.

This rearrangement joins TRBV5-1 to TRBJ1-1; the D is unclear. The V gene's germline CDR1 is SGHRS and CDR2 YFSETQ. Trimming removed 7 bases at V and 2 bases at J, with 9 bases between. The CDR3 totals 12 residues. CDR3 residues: CASGVTNTEAFF. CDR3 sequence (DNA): TGCGCCAGCGGGGTGACCAACACTGAAGCTTTCTTT.

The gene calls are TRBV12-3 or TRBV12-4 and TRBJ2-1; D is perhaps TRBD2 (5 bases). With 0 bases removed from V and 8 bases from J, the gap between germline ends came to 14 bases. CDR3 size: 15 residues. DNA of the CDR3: TGTGCCAGCAGTTTAGCGGGAGTTTCAGGAGATGAGCAGTTCTTC. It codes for CASSLAGVSGDEQFF.

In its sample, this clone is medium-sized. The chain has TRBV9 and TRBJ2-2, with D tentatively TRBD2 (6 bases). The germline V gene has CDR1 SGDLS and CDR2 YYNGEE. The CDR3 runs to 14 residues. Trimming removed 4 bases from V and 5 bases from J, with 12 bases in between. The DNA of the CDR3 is TGTGCCAGCAGCCTCGGCGGGGAGACCGGGGAGCTGTTTTTT. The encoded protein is CASSLGGETGELFF.

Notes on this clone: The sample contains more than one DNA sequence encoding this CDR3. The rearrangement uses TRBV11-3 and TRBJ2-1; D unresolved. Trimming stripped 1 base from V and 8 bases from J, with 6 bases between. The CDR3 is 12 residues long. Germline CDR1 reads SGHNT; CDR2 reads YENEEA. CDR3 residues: CASSLVPDEQFF. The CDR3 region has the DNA TGTGCCAGCAGCTTAGTCCCCGATGAGCAGTTCTTC.

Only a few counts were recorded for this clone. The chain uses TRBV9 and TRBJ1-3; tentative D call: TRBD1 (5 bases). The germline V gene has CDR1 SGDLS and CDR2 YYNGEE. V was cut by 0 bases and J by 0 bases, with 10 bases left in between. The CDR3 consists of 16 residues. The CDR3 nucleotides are TGTGCCAGCAGCGTAGGAGGGGCGAACTCTGGAAACACCATATATTTT. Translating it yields CASSVGGANSGNTIYF. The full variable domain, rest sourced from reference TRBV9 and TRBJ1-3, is DSGVTQTPKHLITATGQRVTLRCSPRSGDLSVYWYQQSLDQGLQFLIQYYNGEERAKGNILERFSAQQFPDLHSELNLSSLELGDSALYFCASSVGGANSGNTIYFGEGSWLTVV.

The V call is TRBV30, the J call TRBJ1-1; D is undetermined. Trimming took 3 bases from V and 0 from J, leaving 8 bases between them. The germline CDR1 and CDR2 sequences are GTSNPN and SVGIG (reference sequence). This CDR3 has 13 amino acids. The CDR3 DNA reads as TGTGCCTGGAGCTCTATCATGAACACTGAAGCTTTCTTT. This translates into CAWSSIMNTEAFF.

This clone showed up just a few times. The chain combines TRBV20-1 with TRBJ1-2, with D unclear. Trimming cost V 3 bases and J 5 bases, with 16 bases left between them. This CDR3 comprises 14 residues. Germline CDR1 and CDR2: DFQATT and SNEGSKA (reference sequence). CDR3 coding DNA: TGCAGTGCTAGTCTCCAGATGTTAGGGTATGGCTACACCTTC. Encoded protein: CSASLQMLGYGYTF.

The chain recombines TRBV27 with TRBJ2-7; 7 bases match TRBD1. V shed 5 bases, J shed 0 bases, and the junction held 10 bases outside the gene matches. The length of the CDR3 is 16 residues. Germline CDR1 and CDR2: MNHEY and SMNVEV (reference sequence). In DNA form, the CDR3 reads TGTGCCAGCAGTGTACAGGGGATCCTCAGCTCCTACGAGCAGTACTTC. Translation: CASSVQGILSSYEQYF.

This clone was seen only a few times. The CDR3 here is CASSQGTYNEQFF. The CDR3 DNA follows: TGCGCCAGCAGTCAGGGGACCTACAATGAGCAGTTCTTC. The chain carries TRBV10-1 and TRBJ2-1, with D possibly being TRBD1 (6 bases). The V and J ends lost 5 bases and 2 bases respectively, with 7 bases between them. The CDR3 runs to 13 residues. CDR1 WNHNN and CDR2 SYGVQD come from the germline V gene (reference sequence).

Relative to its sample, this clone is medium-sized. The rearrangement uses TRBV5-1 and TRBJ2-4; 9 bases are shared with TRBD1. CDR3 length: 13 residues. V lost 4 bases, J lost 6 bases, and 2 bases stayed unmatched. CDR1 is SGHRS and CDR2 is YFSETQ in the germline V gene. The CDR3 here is CASSETGGNIQYF. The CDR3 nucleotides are TGCGCCAGCAGCGAGACAGGGGGAAACATTCAGTACTTC. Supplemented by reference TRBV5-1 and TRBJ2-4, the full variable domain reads KAGVTQTPRYLIKTRGQQVTLSCSPISGHRSVSWYQQTPGQGLQFLFEYFSETQRNKGNFPGRFSGRQFSNSRSEMNVSTLELGDSALYLCASSETGGNIQYFGAGTRLSVL.